A selection of T cell receptor beta chains follows, all from one sample in a study of prognosis after radiotherapy for stage I lung cancer. TCRdb itself ran the multiplex PCR reads through MiXCR, one entry per CDR3 protein. Of more than 25,000 distinct CDR3 sequences listed, about 29% were seen once; the top ten hold roughly a third. Sequenced here: PBMCs, sampled before or after stereotactic body radiation therapy (not recorded which). Receptors originate from a donor aged 50 or older with non-small cell lung cancer. Both conserved end residues are part of each CDR3. D genes are given only for firm matches. A clone size is listed for some rows: how often the clone was seen (once, few, many), or a class if it is expanded.

CASSYDDRGLNTEAFF | TGTGCCAGCAGTTACGACGACAGGGGGTTGAACACTGAAGCTTTCTTT | TRBV6-2/TRBV6-3 | TRBD1 | NA | TRBJ1-1
CASSLIDRGGSDTQYF | TGTGCCAGCAGCCTGATTGACAGGGGAGGCTCGGATACGCAGTATTTT | TRBV3-1 | TRBD1 | many | TRBJ2-3
CATGRLAGRNTGELFF | TGTGCCACCGGCAGACTAGCGGGGAGGAACACCGGGGAGCTGTTTTTT | TRBV15 | TRBD2 | many | TRBJ2-2
CASRPTSGSYNEQFF | TGTGCCAGCAGGCCCACTAGCGGGAGCTACAATGAGCAGTTCTTC | TRBV6-1 | TRBD2 | many | TRBJ2-1
CASSMTGNTEAFF | TGTGCCAGCAGCATGACGGGGAACACTGAAGCTTTCTTT | TRBV6-2/TRBV6-3 | NA | many | TRBJ1-1
CASSIGGFYEQYF | TGTGCCAGTAGTATCGGGGGATTCTACGAGCAGTACTTC | TRBV19 | NA | many | TRBJ2-7
CASSLTAGSGYTF | TGTGCCAGCAGCTTAACAGCCGGGAGCGGCTACACCTTC | TRBV7-3 | NA | many | TRBJ1-2
CASSQAGYDYEQYF | TGTGCCAGCAGCCAAGCGGGATACGACTACGAGCAGTACTTC | TRBV4-2 | NA | many | TRBJ2-7
CASSFREVGEQYF | TGTGCCAGCAGCTTTAGGGAGGTGGGTGAGCAGTACTTC | TRBV7-9 | NA | many | TRBJ2-7
CASSYAGQGAQPQHF | TGTGCCAGCAGCTACGCGGGACAGGGGGCTCAGCCCCAGCATTTT | TRBV7-9 | TRBD1 | many | TRBJ1-5
CAWSVQGPQTGELFF | TGTGCCTGGAGTGTACAGGGGCCACAGACCGGGGAGCTGTTTTTT | TRBV30 | TRBD1 | NA | TRBJ2-2
CSARVGGSSYEQYF | TGCAGTGCTAGGGTGGGTGGTAGCTCCTACGAGCAGTACTTC | TRBV20-1 | NA | many | TRBJ2-7
CASSLAPGALGGYTF | TGTGCCAGCAGCTTAGCGCCAGGGGCGTTGGGTGGCTACACCTTC | TRBV7-2 | NA | NA | TRBJ1-2
CASSPKVVGDIQYF | TGCGCCAGCAGCCCAAAGGTTGTCGGAGACATTCAGTACTTC | TRBV5-1 | NA | NA | TRBJ2-4
CASSFGLAGGRNEQFF | TGTGCCAGCAGTTTTGGACTAGCGGGAGGTAGGAATGAGCAGTTCTTC | TRBV6-5 | TRBD2 | medium-sized | TRBJ2-1
CASSLGRTSTDTQYF | TGTGCCAGCAGCTTAGGGAGGACTAGCACAGATACGCAGTATTTT | TRBV7-8 | NA | many | TRBJ2-3